This T cell receptor (beta chain) was documented in a study of identical twins. Findings and limits, study-wide: There were fewer insertions in abundant cord blood beta clonotypes, but memory repertoires showed no such pattern. Researchers reported weaker excess twin sharing in beta out-of-frame sequences.

Trimming took off 5 bases at V and 6 bases at J, with 14 bases between the two ends. The CDR3 is 13 amino acids. After template switching added a universal primer site, the resulting cDNA carried unique molecular identifiers. TCRdb re-called the 5' RACE reads with MiXCR, one entry per CDR3 protein. The sample has roughly 250,000 distinct CDR3 sequences; roughly 7% are singletons. Note on this clonotype: Its antigen is not identified.

These data also featured in a second study, about yellow fever vaccine responses in identical twins.

Sequenced sample: memory (CD45RO+) T cells sorted from blood. The chain couples TRBV12-3 or TRBV12-4 to TRBJ2-7; D uncertain. This receptor was taken from a woman between 18 and 29 years old in good health. CDR3 nucleotides: TGTGCCAGCAGTAGACGGCCGCGGATCGAGCAGTACTTC. Protein: CASSRRPRIEQYF.